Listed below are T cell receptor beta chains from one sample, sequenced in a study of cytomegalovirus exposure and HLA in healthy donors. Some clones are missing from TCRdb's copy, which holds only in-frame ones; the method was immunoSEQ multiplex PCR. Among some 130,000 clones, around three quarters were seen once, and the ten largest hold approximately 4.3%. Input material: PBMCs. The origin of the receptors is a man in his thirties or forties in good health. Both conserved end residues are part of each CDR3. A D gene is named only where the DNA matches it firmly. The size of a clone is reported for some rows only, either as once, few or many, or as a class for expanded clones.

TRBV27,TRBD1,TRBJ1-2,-,CASSLGQGAKGYTF,TGTGCCAGCAGTTTAGGACAGGGGGCGAAGGGCTACACCTTC
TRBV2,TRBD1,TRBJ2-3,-,CARTGGTDTQYF,TGTGCCAGGACAGGGGGCACAGATACGCAGTATTTT
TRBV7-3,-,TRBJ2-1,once,CASSFGSGVEQFF,TGTGCCAGCAGCTTCGGGTCGGGGGTTGAGCAGTTCTTC
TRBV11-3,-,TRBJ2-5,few,CASSLVQGQETQYF,TGTGCCAGCAGCTTAGTTCAGGGGCAAGAGACCCAGTACTTC
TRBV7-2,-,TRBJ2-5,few,CASSLGDRPQAQYF,TGTGCCAGCAGCTTAGGCGACAGGCCCCAGGCCCAGTACTTC
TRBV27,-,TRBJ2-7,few,CASSYSHPYEQYF,TGTGCCAGCAGTTATTCGCACCCTTACGAGCAGTACTTC
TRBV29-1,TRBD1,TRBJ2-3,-,CSVGTGVRDWVADTQYF,TGCAGCGTGGGGACAGGGGTACGGGATTGGGTGGCTGATACGCAGTATTTT
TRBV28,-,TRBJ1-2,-,CASSSRLYGYTF,TGTGCCAGCAGTTCCCGACTATATGGCTACACCTTC
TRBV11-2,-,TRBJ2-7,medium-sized,CASSPPAAAAYEQYF,TGTGCCAGCAGCCCCCCAGCGGCGGCGGCCTACGAGCAGTACTTC
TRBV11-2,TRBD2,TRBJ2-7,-,CASSPATGTRYEQYF,TGTGCCAGCAGCCCAGCCACCGGGACTAGATACGAGCAGTACTTC
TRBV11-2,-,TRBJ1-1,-,CASSFGGGATEAFF,TGTGCCAGCAGCTTCGGAGGGGGGGCAACTGAAGCTTTCTTT
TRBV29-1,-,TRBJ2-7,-,CSVGASSYEQYF,TGCAGCGTTGGGGCAAGCTCCTACGAGCAGTACTTC
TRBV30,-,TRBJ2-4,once,CAWREFGKNIQYF,TGTGCCTGGCGGGAGTTCGGCAAAAACATTCAGTACTTC
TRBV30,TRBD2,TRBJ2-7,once,CAWSTGLAGANEQYF,TGTGCCTGGAGTACTGGACTAGCGGGAGCTAACGAGCAGTACTTC
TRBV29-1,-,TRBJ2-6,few,CSVPAMGLSNPSGANVLTF,TGCAGCGTCCCGGCCATGGGACTCTCTAATCCCTCTGGGGCCAACGTCCTGACTTTC
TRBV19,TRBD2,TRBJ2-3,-,CASSIGGRGADTQYF,TGTGCCAGTAGTATCGGCGGGAGAGGGGCAGATACGCAGTATTTT
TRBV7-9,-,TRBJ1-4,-,CSSSLEGLNEKLFF,TGTTCCAGCAGCCTCGAGGGTCTTAATGAAAAACTGTTTTTT
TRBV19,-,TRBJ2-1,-,CASSITPLSSYNEQFF,TGTGCCAGTAGTATAACCCCCCTGAGCTCCTACAATGAGCAGTTCTTC
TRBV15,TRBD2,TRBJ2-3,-,CATSRDLAGLFTDTQYF,TGTGCCACCAGCAGAGATCTAGCGGGGCTGTTCACAGATACGCAGTATTTT
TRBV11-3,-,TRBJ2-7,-,CASKGTNPYEQYF,TGTGCCAGCAAGGGGACAAATCCCTACGAGCAGTACTTC
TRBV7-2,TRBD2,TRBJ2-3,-,CASSLGLAGGQSDTQYF,TGTGCCAGCAGCTTAGGGCTAGCGGGAGGGCAGTCAGATACGCAGTATTTT
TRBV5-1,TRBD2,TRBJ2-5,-,CASSSGLAGLSQETQYF,TGCGCCAGCAGCTCGGGACTAGCGGGCCTTTCCCAAGAGACCCAGTACTTC
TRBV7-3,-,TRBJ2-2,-,CASSKGLTSGELFF,TGTGCCAGCAGCAAAGGACTGACGAGCGGGGAGCTGTTTTTT
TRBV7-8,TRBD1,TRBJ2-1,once,CASSPRTGSNEQFF,TGTGCCAGCAGCCCTCGGACAGGCTCCAATGAGCAGTTCTTC
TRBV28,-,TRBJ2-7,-,CASSQRHYEQYF,TGTGCCAGCAGCCAAAGACACTACGAGCAGTACTTC
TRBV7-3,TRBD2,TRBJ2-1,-,CASSPRTSGRAGNEQFF,TGTGCCAGCAGCCCCAGGACTAGCGGGAGGGCGGGCAATGAGCAGTTCTTC
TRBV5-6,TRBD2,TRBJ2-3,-,CASSLWLAGTDTQYF,TGTGCCAGCAGCTTGTGGCTAGCGGGCACAGATACGCAGTATTTT
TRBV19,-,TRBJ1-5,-,CASSRDRRSNQPQHF,TGTGCCAGTAGCCGCGACAGGCGGAGCAATCAGCCCCAGCATTTT
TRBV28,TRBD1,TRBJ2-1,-,CASSLAATGASHNEQFF,TGTGCCAGCAGTTTAGCGGCTACAGGGGCCTCTCACAATGAGCAGTTCTTC
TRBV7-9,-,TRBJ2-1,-,CASSAVLYNEQFF,TGTGCCAGCAGTGCAGTGCTTTACAATGAGCAGTTCTTC
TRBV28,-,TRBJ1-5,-,CASSWASPQHF,TGTGCCAGCAGCTGGGCATCCCCTCAGCATTTT
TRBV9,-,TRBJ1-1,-,CASSVDPQNTEAFF,TGTGCCAGCAGCGTAGATCCACAGAACACTGAAGCTTTCTTT
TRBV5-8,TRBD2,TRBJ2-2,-,CASSARTSGSGELFF,TGTGCCAGCAGCGCCCGGACTAGCGGGTCCGGGGAGCTGTTTTTT
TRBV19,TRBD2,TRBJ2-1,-,CASSETSGNEQFF,TGTGCCAGTAGCGAAACTAGCGGGAATGAGCAGTTCTTC
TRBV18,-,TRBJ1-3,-,CASSPVSGNTIYF,TGTGCCAGCTCACCTGTAAGCGGAAACACCATATATTTT
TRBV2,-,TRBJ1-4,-,CASRSPGGKLFF,TGTGCCAGCAGATCCCCGGGGGGAAAACTGTTTTTT
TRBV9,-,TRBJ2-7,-,CASNLGSGYEQYF,TGTGCCAGCAACTTAGGATCAGGCTACGAGCAGTACTTC
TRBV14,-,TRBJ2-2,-,CASSQVWTVVTGELFF,TGTGCCAGCAGCCAAGTCTGGACAGTTGTCACCGGGGAGCTGTTTTTT
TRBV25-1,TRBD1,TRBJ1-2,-,CASSPWAGGIYGYTF,TGTGCCAGCAGCCCGTGGGCAGGGGGCATCTATGGCTACACCTTC
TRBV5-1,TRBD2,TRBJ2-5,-,CASSAIPGAGGGPETQYF,TGCGCCAGCAGCGCGATCCCCGGGGCGGGAGGGGGTCCAGAGACCCAGTACTTC
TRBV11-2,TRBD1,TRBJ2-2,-,CASSLEINRGSGELFF,TGTGCCAGCAGCTTAGAGATTAACAGGGGTTCCGGGGAGCTGTTTTTT
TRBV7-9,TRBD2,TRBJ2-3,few,CASSVLGNLAESTDTQYF,TGTGCCAGCAGCGTACTAGGAAACCTAGCGGAAAGCACAGATACGCAGTATTTT
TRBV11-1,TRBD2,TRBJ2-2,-,CASSWGLAGRYSTGELFF,TGTGCCAGCAGCTGGGGACTAGCGGGAAGATATTCCACCGGGGAGCTGTTTTTT
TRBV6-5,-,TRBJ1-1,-,CASRGIMNTEAFF,TGTGCCAGCCGAGGGATTATGAACACTGAAGCTTTCTTT
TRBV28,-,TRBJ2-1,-,CASSPQGYPYNEQFF,TGTGCCAGCAGTCCTCAGGGATACCCCTACAATGAGCAGTTCTTC
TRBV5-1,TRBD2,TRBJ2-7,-,CASSWRAGAGEQYF,TGCGCCAGCAGCTGGAGGGCGGGAGCTGGAGAGCAGTACTTC
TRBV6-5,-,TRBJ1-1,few,CASRQKGGMNTEAFF,TGTGCCAGCCGCCAGAAGGGGGGGATGAACACTGAAGCTTTCTTT
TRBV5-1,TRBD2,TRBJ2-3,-,CASSQKAGIDTQYF,TGCGCCAGCAGCCAAAAAGCGGGAATAGATACGCAGTATTTT
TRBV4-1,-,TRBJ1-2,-,CASSQDTTTGPGYTF,TGCGCCAGCAGCCAAGACACTACGACAGGTCCTGGCTACACCTTC